This note documents a single TCR beta chain sequence. Its target is not known. The data originate from a study of cytomegalovirus exposure and HLA in healthy donors. As for the study in general: The 120 validation repertoires used the same platform as the roughly 720 first-cohort repertoires (as reported by a later analysis).

The protocol was immunoSEQ multiplex PCR, while the TCRdb copy is restricted to in-frame clones and leaves out a portion. The sample has about 200,000 clones, roughly 80% seen once. CDR3 length: 15 amino acids. The germline V gene encodes CDR1 SGDLS and CDR2 YYNGEE. V gave up 5 bases and J gave up 3 bases; unmatched junction bases: 6. The study's findings and limits: As was reported, the classifier diagnosed cytomegalovirus status with high specificity and sensitivity. Most TCR sequences were rare, but some public TCRs occurred in many donors. A list of around 150 TCR beta chains associated with cytomegalovirus was given.

This TCR was recovered from a young woman in good health and CMV-seronegative. The J gene is TRBJ1-5, the V gene TRBV9; TRBD1 matches 9 bases. Sequences were obtained from PBMCs. Written as DNA, the CDR3 is TGTGCCAGCAGTCCGGGACAGGGAGACAATCAGCCCCAGCATTTT. This gives the protein CASSPGQGDNQPQHF.